The 27 T cell receptor beta chains reported below all come from one sample, sequenced in a study of spatial heterogeneity in lung cancer. Time point indicated: sample taken at primary tumor resection. One entry per CDR3 protein results from TCRdb running MiXCR on the 5' RACE reads. The data show more than 45,000 distinct CDR3 sequences, approximately 5% seen once. The source material was PBMCs, sampled at surgery. All receptors derive from a male donor with early-stage non-small cell lung cancer.

In its sample, this clonotype was seen many times. V gene TRBV2 combines with J gene TRBJ2-1; 9 nucleotides align to TRBD2. The CDR3 has 14 amino acids. Trimming took 7 bases from V and 6 from J; bases not matched to a gene: 7. CDR1 SNHLY and CDR2 FYNNEI come from the germline V gene. The DNA for the CDR3 is TGTGCCAGCAAGGTAGCGGGAGTTGGCAATGAGCAGTTCTTC. It specifies CASKVAGVGNEQFF.

This clonotype has only a few counts. V and J are TRBV21-1 and TRBJ2-7; the D segment call TRBD2 is taken from the table without a DNA check. TRBV21-1 is labeled a pseudogene. The CDR3 is 15 amino acids. The CDR3 is CASSKNRTTAYEQYF. CDR3 nucleotide sequence: TGTGCCAGCAGCAAGAATAGGACTACAGCCTACGAGCAGTACTTC.

This clonotype has ten or more counts. The rearrangement uses TRBV20-1 and TRBJ2-1; the match to TRBD2 covers 8 bases. Germline CDR1 is DFQATT and CDR2 is SNEGSKA (reference sequence). With V trimmed by 3 bases and J by 6 bases, 10 bases remained unmatched. CDR3 length: 15 amino acids. This CDR3 reads CSARRREARGNEQFF. As DNA, the CDR3 is TGCAGTGCTAGGAGGCGGGAGGCCCGGGGCAATGAGCAGTTCTTC.

This clonotype was counted many times. V usage is TRBV7-9 and J usage is TRBJ1-1; no reliable D call. CDR1 SEHNR and CDR2 FQNEAQ come from the germline V gene (reference sequence). The length of the CDR3 is 12 residues. Trimming removed 2 bases from V and 10 bases from J, with 11 bases in between. DNA for the CDR3: TGTGCCAGCAGCTTAAACGGCCCCCTAGCTTTCTTT. Its translation is CASSLNGPLAFF.

This clonotype was recorded at least ten times. V is TRBV7-8 and J is TRBJ2-1; D possibly corresponds to TRBD2 (6 bases). Deletions cut 3 bases from V and 6 bases from J, with 15 bases between. The CDR3 covers 15 residues. CDR1 is SGHVS and CDR2 is FQNEAQ in the germline V gene. The CDR3 here is CASSLRVGGINEQFF. The CDR3 coding sequence is TGTGCCAGCAGCTTGAGGGTAGGCGGGATCAATGAGCAGTTCTTC.

As to this clonotype: A much larger clone sits a single nucleotide away, making a read error possible. V gene TRBV5-4 combines with J gene TRBJ2-3, with D possibly matching TRBD2 (6 bases). The length of the CDR3 is 17 residues. Looked up from germline, CDR1 is SGHNT and CDR2 is YYREEE (reference sequence). V lost 7 bases to trimming and J lost 0 bases, with 21 bases between them. DNA of the CDR3: TGTGCCAGCTGCCAAGATAGCGGAGCGCCTAGCACAGATACGCAGTATTTT. Translating gives CASCQDSGAPSTDTQYF.

This clonotype was seen at least ten times. The V call is TRBV5-6, the J call TRBJ2-5, with 11 bases fitting TRBD2. The CDR3 is made up of 16 amino acids. In germline, CDR1 is SGHDT, CDR2 YYEEEE. The V gene end was trimmed by 1 base and the J gene end by 5 bases; junction bases not matched to a gene: 7. CDR3 coding DNA: TGTGCCAGCAGCTTGTTCACTAGCGGGAGCACGGAGACCCAGTACTTC. Its translation: CASSLFTSGSTETQYF.

In this sample, this clonotype turned up many times. This chain uses TRBV4-1 with TRBJ2-7; 10 bases are a match to TRBD2. CDR1 and CDR2 from the germline V gene are MGHRA and YSYEKL. The CDR3 contains 15 residues. The J segment lost 4 bases and the V segment lost 0 bases, leaving 3 bases of the junction unmatched. The CDR3 loop is CASSQDPAGGYEQYF. Written as DNA, the CDR3 is TGCGCCAGCAGCCAAGATCCAGCGGGAGGGTACGAGCAGTACTTC.

This clonotype was picked up many times. The chain joins TRBV7-6 to TRBJ1-5, with 9 bases matching TRBD1. Germline V gives CDR1 SGHVS, CDR2 FNYEAQ. The V segment lost 1 base and the J segment 6 bases; nucleotides outside the gene matches: 7. The CDR3 runs to 16 residues. The CDR3 nucleotides are TGTGCCAGCAGCTTAGGTGGGGGGACAGGGAGTCAGCCCCAGCATTTT. It specifies CASSLGGGTGSQPQHF.

This clonotype was seen ten or more times. The chain employs TRBV5-5 and TRBJ1-1; D gene ambiguous. Trimming cost V 1 base and J 0 bases, with 7 bases left between them. Germline V gives CDR1 SGHKS, CDR2 YYEKEE (reference sequence). The CDR3 contains 14 residues. The DNA for the CDR3 is TGTGCCAGCAGCTTGCTTACGATGAACACTGAAGCTTTCTTT. This sequence encodes CASSLLTMNTEAFF.

Many counts were recorded for this clonotype. The gene calls are TRBV30 and TRBJ1-4; no clear D gene. This CDR3 has 12 residues. The germline gives CDR1 GTSNPN, CDR2 SVGIG (reference sequence). V was cut by 1 base and J by 12 bases, with 12 bases left in between. In nucleotides, the CDR3 is TGTGCCTGGAGTGATTCGGTCGGAGAACTGTTTTTT. Translating gives CAWSDSVGELFF.

This clonotype was observed at least ten times. V gene TRBV29-1 combines with J gene TRBJ1-2, with D unclear. The CDR3 covers 13 residues. CDR1 and CDR2 from the germline V gene are SQVTM and ANQGSEA. V was pared by 7 bases and J by 4 bases, with 16 bases between. The DNA for the CDR3 is TGCAGCGCTTACTCCGCTCGGGGCTATGGCTACACCTTC. Translated: CSAYSARGYGYTF.

This clonotype was observed many times. The chain carries TRBV7-9 and TRBJ2-2; D not certain. Germline CDR1 reads SEHNR; CDR2 reads FQNEAQ (reference sequence). The CDR3 covers 12 residues. V was trimmed by 3 bases and J by 7 bases, leaving 6 bases between them. Here the CDR3 reads CASSLDHGELFF. The CDR3, as DNA: TGTGCCAGCAGCTTGGACCACGGGGAGCTGTTTTTT.

This clonotype came up many times. The genes are TRBV7-9 and TRBJ2-3; D possibly corresponds to TRBD2 (5 bases). Between the trimmed V and J ends, which lost 7 bases and 7 bases, there was a span of 12 bases. There are 12 residues in the CDR3. From germline, CDR1 is SEHNR and CDR2 FQNEAQ (reference sequence). The CDR3 coding sequence is TGTGCCAGCATCCTCTCCGGGAATACGCAGTATTTT. Its translation is CASILSGNTQYF.

This clonotype was recorded many times. The genes are TRBV6-1 and TRBJ1-6; 7 nucleotides line up with TRBD1. J was trimmed by 6 bases and V by 7 bases; bases with no gene match: 3. This CDR3 spans 13 amino acids. Germline V gene data show CDR1 as MNHNS and CDR2 as SASEGT. CDR3: CASNDRVNSPLHF. CDR3 nucleotides: TGTGCCAGCAATGACAGGGTTAATTCACCCCTCCACTTT.

This clonotype has a count of ten or more. The rearrangement links TRBV7-2 to TRBJ2-5; 7 bases map to TRBD2. The CDR3 has 14 residues. Unmatched junction bases numbered 2, after V lost 2 bases and J lost 2 bases. The germline gives CDR1 SGHTA, CDR2 FQGNSA. The CDR3 nucleotides read TGTGCCAGCAGCTTACCGGGACTACAAGAGACCCAGTACTTC. This codes for CASSLPGLQETQYF.

The sample holds many counts of this clonotype. The chain has TRBV25-1 and TRBJ2-7; the D is unclear. V shed 4 bases and J shed 1 base, with 11 bases lying between them. The CDR3 runs 14 residues. Per the germline V gene, CDR1 is MGHDK and CDR2 is SYGVNS. The CDR3 reads CASSVGVGSYEQYF. CDR3 coding DNA: TGTGCCAGCAGTGTTGGGGTCGGGTCCTACGAGCAGTACTTC.

Many counts were recorded for this clonotype. This sequence joins TRBV28 and TRBJ2-1; D possibly corresponds to TRBD2 (6 bases). Germline V gene data show CDR1 as MDHEN and CDR2 as SYDVKM. Between the trimmed V and J ends, which lost 6 bases and 5 bases, there was a span of 11 bases. The CDR3 loop spans 13 amino acids. The CDR3 DNA sequence: TGTGCCAGCAGGGGCGGGACTCACAATGAGCAGTTCTTC. Amino acids: CASRGGTHNEQFF. The full variable domain, completed using reference TRBV28 and TRBJ2-1, is DVKVTQSSRYLVKRTGEKVFLECVQDMDHENMFWYRQDPGLGLRLIYFSYDVKMKEKGDIPEGYSVSREKKERFSLILESASTNQTSMYLCASRGGTHNEQFFGPGTRLTVL.

The sample holds many counts of this clonotype. The chain uses TRBV9 and TRBJ2-5; a weak D match, TRBD1 (6 bases). CDR1 SGDLS and CDR2 YYNGEE come from the germline V gene. This CDR3 comprises 14 residues. V lost 5 bases and J 5 bases, leaving 16 bases between the germline ends. The CDR3 reads CASSSMQGTETQYF. Written as DNA, the CDR3 is TGTGCCAGCAGTTCTATGCAGGGGACCGAGACCCAGTACTTC.

This clonotype was observed many times. The rearrangement joins TRBV2 to TRBJ2-7; a possible D gene is TRBD1 (6 bases). Germline V gives CDR1 SNHLY, CDR2 FYNNEI. This CDR3 has 14 amino acids. Trimming removed 4 bases from V and 3 bases from J, with 13 bases in between. The DNA for the CDR3 is TGTGCCAGCAGTGTTCAGGGACAACTCTACGAGCAGTACTTC. Protein: CASSVQGQLYEQYF.

There are many counts of this clonotype. This sequence joins TRBV6-2 or TRBV6-3 and TRBJ1-1, with 7 bases lining up with TRBD1. CDR1 is MNHEY and CDR2 is SVGEGT in the germline V gene. This CDR3 is 17 amino acids long. Trimming cost V 5 bases and J 1 base; bases outside gene matches: 13. The CDR3 DNA reads as TGTGCCAGCAGTCCTAAGACCAACAGGGGTTCGAACACTGAAGCTTTCTTT. Translation gives CASSPKTNRGSNTEAFF.

This clonotype was detected only a few times. The chain links TRBV5-4 to TRBJ2-1; D possibly corresponds to TRBD1 (6 bases). This CDR3 comprises 15 residues. CDR1 and CDR2 (germline): SGHNT, YYREEE (reference sequence). The germline V and J ends were trimmed by 5 bases and 1 base, with 13 bases remaining between them. The CDR3 here is CASSFTGRSYNEQFF. As DNA, the CDR3 is TGTGCCAGCAGTTTCACAGGGAGATCCTACAATGAGCAGTTCTTC.

The sample holds many counts of this clonotype. The chain has TRBV5-1 and TRBJ2-3; D possibly matches TRBD1 or TRBD2 (5 bases each). V gave up 3 bases and J gave up 5 bases, with 22 bases separating them. Germline V gene sequence: CDR1 SGHRS, CDR2 YFSETQ. This CDR3 contains 17 residues. The CDR3 region is CASSWSLGGQRGDTQYF. CDR3 DNA: TGCGCCAGCAGCTGGTCCTTGGGCGGGCAGAGGGGAGATACGCAGTATTTT.

This clonotype was recorded many times. The chain joins TRBV5-1 to TRBJ2-7; 7 nucleotides align to TRBD2. Germline lookup yields CDR1 SGHRS and CDR2 YFSETQ. The CDR3 runs to 15 residues. V gave up 6 bases and J gave up 0 bases; unmatched junction bases: 9. In DNA, the CDR3 is TGCGCCAGCACCTTATCAGCGGGGAGCTCCTACGAGCAGTACTTC. It yields the protein CASTLSAGSSYEQYF.

This clonotype has at least ten counts. The rearrangement joins TRBV29-1 to TRBJ2-2; D is tentatively TRBD1 or TRBD2 (5 bases each). Germline values: CDR1 SQVTM, CDR2 ANQGSEA. The V and J ends lost 8 bases and 1 base respectively, with 17 bases between them. There are 15 residues in the CDR3. The CDR3 DNA reads as TGCAGCATTCTCGACGGGGCAGAGAACACCGGGGAGCTGTTTTTT. Translation: CSILDGAENTGELFF.

This clonotype showed up many times. CDR3 residues: CSALTSAQETQYF. In DNA, the CDR3 is TGCAGTGCTTTGACTAGCGCTCAAGAGACCCAGTACTTC. V usage is TRBV20-1 and J usage is TRBJ2-5; 8 positions match TRBD2. CDR1 and CDR2 (germline): DFQATT, SNEGSKA (reference sequence). The V gene end was trimmed by 5 bases and the J gene end by 2 bases; junction bases not matched to a gene: 4. The CDR3 runs to 13 residues.

This clonotype was observed many times. The chain employs TRBV10-3 and TRBJ2-2; D not resolved. CDR1 ENHRY and CDR2 SYGVKD come from the germline V gene. V was trimmed by 2 bases and J by 2 bases, leaving 6 bases between them. CDR3 length: 14 amino acids. For the CDR3, the DNA is TGTGCCATCAGTGAGGAGCGAAACACCGGGGAGCTGTTTTTT. It specifies CAISEERNTGELFF.